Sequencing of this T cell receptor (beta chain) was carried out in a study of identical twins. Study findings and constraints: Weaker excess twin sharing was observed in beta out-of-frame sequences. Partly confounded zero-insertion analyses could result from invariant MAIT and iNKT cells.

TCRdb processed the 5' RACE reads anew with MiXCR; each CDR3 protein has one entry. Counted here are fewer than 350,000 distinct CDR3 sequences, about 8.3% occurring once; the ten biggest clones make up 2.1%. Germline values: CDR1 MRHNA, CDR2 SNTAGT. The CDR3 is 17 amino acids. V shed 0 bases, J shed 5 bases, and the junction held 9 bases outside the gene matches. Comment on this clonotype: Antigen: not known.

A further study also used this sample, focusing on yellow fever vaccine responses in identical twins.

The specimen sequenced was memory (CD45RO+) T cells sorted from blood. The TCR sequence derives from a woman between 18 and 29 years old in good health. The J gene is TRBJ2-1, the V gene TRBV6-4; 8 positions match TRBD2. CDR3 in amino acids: CASSDSPGGEGDNEQFF. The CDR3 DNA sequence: TGTGCCAGCAGTGACTCCCCCGGGGGGGAGGGCGACAATGAGCAGTTCTTC.